This T cell receptor beta chain came from a study of human T cells and chemical hapten exposure (dated by TCRdb to the early 2020s). For context, the study as a whole: For sensitization, 2% DPC in acetone was applied to a roughly 2 cm by roughly 2 cm area of upper inner arm skin. Weekly therapeutic DPC doses were additionally applied to the scalp of patients throughout the approximately 25-week study period. Patch testing on the upper back used Finn chambers containing 0.01% DPC, with scoring done after 6 days according to International Contact Dermatitis Research Group standards. The mostly female patient cohort included alopecia areata with under or over 50% scalp involvement, alopecia totalis and alopecia universalis. Libraries were pooled for sequencing, and per-sample TCR yields varied mainly because of small differences in library volumes within the pool. Peripheral blood TCR repertoire changes were tracked in vivo in alopecia patients during primary and secondary sensitization to the hapten diphenylcyclopropenone (DPC). Blood was sampled from patients pre-sensitization (week 0) and at 2, 6 and about 24 weeks after DPC sensitization. Blood for TCR sequencing was provided by twenty-nine alopecia patients at one to four time points (pre-sensitization, 2, 6 and 24 weeks). What the research found in general, with its limitations: Expanded TCRs formed significantly more large CDR3 similarity clusters than pre-sensitization or healthy control sets, consistent with antigen-driven responses. Because all patients had alopecia, a presumed autoimmune disease, the immune response of the patients might differ from that of healthy individuals. After repeated subsampling, changes were observed in the strength of the expansion versus patch-test correlation and in the threshold at which the correlation became significant. Patch test score was positively correlated with the number of PT1 expanded TCRs, with significance at thresholds 8, 16 and 32 but not at 4. No change with DPC sensitization was found in the number of TCRs above 1 in 1000 frequency, and no evidence of global repertoire structure alterations was found.

The label giving this sample's time point can be read as: patch test 3, about 24 weeks after DPC sensitization. The treatment or condition label corresponds to: therapeutic diphenylcyclopropenone sensitization with weekly scalp DPC. Blood at each patch-test visit was drawn before the patch test was applied. Patients were eligible if aged 18 to 70, diagnosed with alopecia and judged suitable for DPC therapy, and pregnant patients were excluded. Total RNA was extracted from unfractionated whole blood that had been collected in Tempus Blood RNA tubes. In this sample, this clonotype turned up many times. This clone's antigen is unknown. The input lacks base qualities; no much larger clone sits a single base away. Libraries were prepared through RACE. The listed sequencing device is NextSeq 500. During library preparation, unique molecular identifiers were attached to individual cDNA molecules so that TCRs could be counted quantitatively and reproducibly. From each blood RNA sample, both TCR alpha and TCR beta chains were sequenced. The source study handled its data this way. The median number of TCRs per sample was around 96,000, ranging from about 20,000 to 750,000. The Decombinator software suite was used to annotate the V, J and CDR3 of the TCR reads. For PS versus PT1 abundance plots, all samples were subsampled to the same number of TCRs (28,000). TCRs were defined as expanded if absent before sensitization and observed at least eight times at the 2-week time point. TCRdb redid the processing of the public reads, applying fastp at Q25 and MiXCR, and retained in-frame beta chains. Every CDR3 protein is listed once, alongside the most common genes and DNA of its rows. The V and J calls were not made by the authors but by TCRdb's processing. The sample table holds roughly 90,000 distinct CDR3 sequences, of which roughly 11% were seen once. The ten biggest clones cover about 0.95% of the sample.

The receptor comes from a woman in her thirties with alopecia areata. Some clones in this sample may be carry-over from other donors' samples. Sequenced here: whole blood, sampled in connection with sensitization to the hapten diphenylcyclopropenone (DPC).

The DNA sequence follows: TGCAGTGCTAGAGGGACTAGCGGGAACTACAATGAGCAGTTCTTC. It translates to CSARGTSGNYNEQFF. This chain joins TRBV20-1 to TRBJ2-1; TRBD2 aligns with 12 central bases. Spanning cysteine to phenylalanine, the CDR3 consists of 15 amino acids. Only the CDR3 region is kept as DNA, spanning 45 bases read in frame from base 1. V and J are trimmed by 1 base and 3 bases, and the gene matches miss 1 base of the junction. CDR1 is given as DFQATT and CDR2 as SNEGSKA, both from the germline V gene (reference sequence).